This section outlines one TCR beta chain sequence together with its context. The CDR3 covers 13 residues. Trimming removed 0 bases at V and 3 bases at J, with 7 bases between. Germline lookup yields CDR1 SGHRS and CDR2 YFSETQ. As originally analysed: By means of reference gene primer amplification, nucleated cell counts were estimated. Generated by immunoSEQ multiplex PCR, the TCRdb table keeps only in-frame clones and is missing some. V and J calls and clone size come straight from that table; D and trimming were deduced from the DNA. The sample yields more than 300,000 clones, 85% to 90% seen once. The entry originates in a study of blood T cell repertoires in COVID-19. As for the study in general: Sample material is recorded as cDNA or gDNA derived from T cells, B-cell-depleted T cells, or PBMCs.

Patients of the Seattle cohort, enrolled during active infection, were followed longitudinally. This receptor was obtained from a woman in her 40s with COVID-19, enrolled during active disease. The sample was peripheral blood. The chain is built from TRBV5-1 and TRBJ2-7, with D possibly being TRBD1 (5 bases). CDR3 nucleotides: TGCGCCAGCAGCTTGGCAGGGATCTACGAGCAGTACTTC. It encodes CASSLAGIYEQYF.